Listed below are T cell receptor beta chains from one sample, sequenced in a study of vaccination effects on CD4 cells after COVID-19. Sequencing used immunoSEQ multiplex PCR; TCRdb keeps in-frame clones, though not all of them. The table records roughly 53,000 clones, roughly 73% of them present only once. These TCRs are of unknown antigen specificity. Here the sequenced sample was CD4+ T cells from PBMCs cultured with HCoV-OC43 spike peptides, taken before COVID-19 vaccination. These TCRs come from a human donor who received a COVID-19 vaccine. The CDR3 runs from the conserved cysteine through the conserved F or W. A D gene is named only where the DNA matches it firmly. Not all rows give a size; the values are once, few, many and, for expanded clones, a class.

d_call | j_call | v_call | clone_size | cdr3_aa | cdr3_nt
TRBD1 | TRBJ2-2 | TRBV7-3 | - | CASSRDRNTGELFF | TGTGCCAGCAGCCGGGACAGAAACACCGGGGAGCTGTTTTTT
- | TRBJ1-6 | TRBV7-2 | - | CASSYYNSPLHF | TGTGCCAGCAGTTACTATAATTCACCCCTCCACTTT
- | TRBJ1-1 | TRBV25-1 | once | CASSPQGRNTEAFF | TGTGCCAGCAGTCCCCAGGGGAGGAACACTGAAGCTTTCTTT
- | TRBJ2-1 | TRBV18 | - | CASSPGTGGLYNEQFF | TGTGCCAGCTCACCGGGGACCGGGGGCCTCTACAATGAGCAGTTCTTC
- | TRBJ1-1 | TRBV10-3 | - | CAISRQDNTEAFF | TGTGCCATCAGTAGACAGGACAACACTGAAGCTTTCTTT
TRBD1 | TRBJ1-1 | TRBV29-1 | - | CSVEEGVTGEAFF | TGCAGCGTTGAAGAAGGGGTGACAGGGGAAGCTTTCTTT
TRBD1 | TRBJ2-5 | TRBV5-6 | - | CASSLLDRDSETQYF | TGTGCCAGCAGCCTACTGGACAGGGATTCGGAGACCCAGTACTTC
TRBD2 | TRBJ2-3 | TRBV5-1 | - | CASSYLAGGTDTQYF | TGCGCCAGCAGCTACCTAGCGGGGGGCACAGATACGCAGTATTTT
- | TRBJ2-3 | TRBV14 | - | CASSLTRADTQYF | TGTGCCAGCAGCTTGACTAGGGCAGATACGCAGTATTTT
- | TRBJ1-5 | TRBV18 | - | CASSPPGGLGNQPQHF | TGTGCCAGCTCACCACCGGGGGGCCTGGGCAATCAGCCCCAGCATTTT
- | TRBJ2-5 | TRBV2 | - | CASRGFMYQETQYF | TGTGCCAGCAGAGGCTTTATGTACCAAGAGACCCAGTACTTC
- | TRBJ2-5 | TRBV15 | - | CATSRDPSETQYF | TGTGCCACCAGCAGAGATCCCAGCGAGACCCAGTACTTC
- | TRBJ2-2 | TRBV10-3 | - | CAISDRLFANTGELFF | TGTGCCATCAGTGACAGGTTGTTCGCGAACACCGGGGAGCTGTTTTTT
TRBD2 | TRBJ2-1 | TRBV9 | - | CASSVEGGWRGRNNEQFF | TGTGCCAGCAGCGTAGAAGGTGGGTGGCGGGGGAGAAACAATGAGCAGTTCTTC
- | TRBJ2-3 | TRBV19 | - | CASTPPTGFADTQYF | TGTGCCAGTACCCCGCCTACCGGGTTTGCAGATACGCAGTATTTT
TRBD1 | TRBJ1-2 | TRBV4-1 | - | CASSQAGTGSNYGYTF | TGCGCCAGCAGCCAAGCCGGGACAGGCAGTAACTATGGCTACACCTTC
- | TRBJ1-5 | TRBV30 | - | CAWSTNSNQPQHF | TGTGCCTGGAGTACGAATAGCAATCAGCCCCAGCATTTT
- | TRBJ1-5 | TRBV3-1/TRBV3-2 | - | CASSQAGSNQPQHF | TGTGCCAGCAGCCAAGCAGGGAGCAATCAGCCCCAGCATTTT
TRBD2 | TRBJ2-1 | TRBV9 | - | CASSKGPVAGGPNEQFF | TGTGCCAGCAGCAAAGGGCCGGTAGCGGGGGGGCCCAATGAGCAGTTCTTC
- | TRBJ1-1 | TRBV3-1/TRBV3-2 | few | CASSQESRGTEAFF | TGTGCCAGCAGCCAAGAGAGCAGGGGCACTGAAGCTTTCTTT
- | TRBJ1-1 | TRBV18 | - | CASSRGPGKNTEAFF | TGTGCCAGCTCACGGGGCCCGGGGAAGAACACTGAAGCTTTCTTT
TRBD1 | TRBJ1-4 | TRBV11-2 | - | CASSRDRGSEKLFF | TGTGCCAGCAGCCGAGACAGGGGTTCTGAAAAACTGTTTTTT
TRBD2 | TRBJ2-3 | TRBV5-1 | - | CASRPIAGGRFSTDTQYF | TGCGCCAGCCGCCCGATAGCGGGGGGGCGGTTTAGCACAGATACGCAGTATTTT
- | TRBJ1-4 | TRBV4-3 | - | CASSQVGGREKLFF | TGCGCCAGCAGCCAAGTTGGGGGGCGTGAAAAACTGTTTTTT
TRBD2 | TRBJ2-2 | TRBV19 | - | CASSIKGLAGGYPTGELFF | TGTGCCAGTAGTATCAAGGGACTAGCGGGGGGGTATCCCACCGGGGAGCTGTTTTTT
- | TRBJ2-5 | TRBV18 | - | CASSPRSGTIQETQYF | TGTGCCAGCTCACCCCGATCGGGGACAATCCAAGAGACCCAGTACTTC
- | TRBJ1-5 | TRBV6-5 | once | CASSYSRNQPQHF | TGTGCCAGCAGTTACTCTCGCAATCAGCCCCAGCATTTT
- | TRBJ1-2 | TRBV27 | few | CASTPLGQSSGYTF | TGTGCCAGCACCCCGCTCGGACAGTCAAGTGGCTACACCTTC
TRBD1 | TRBJ2-5 | TRBV3-1/TRBV3-2 | - | CASSQTPRTGQETQYF | TGTGCCAGCAGCCAGACCCCGAGGACAGGCCAAGAGACCCAGTACTTC
- | TRBJ2-5 | TRBV9 | - | CASSVGGRTEETQYF | TGTGCCAGCAGCGTAGGCGGCAGGACGGAAGAGACCCAGTACTTC
- | TRBJ1-3 | TRBV5-1 | - | CASSLSIFDGNTIYF | TGCGCCAGCAGCTTGTCTATATTCGATGGAAACACCATATATTTT
TRBD1 | TRBJ1-5 | TRBV27 | once | CASSLDRGDQPQHF | TGTGCCAGCAGTTTAGACAGGGGGGATCAGCCCCAGCATTTT
- | TRBJ2-5 | TRBV7-8 | once | CASSGRQVGETQYF | TGTGCCAGCAGCGGACGACAGGTCGGGGAGACCCAGTACTTC
- | TRBJ2-4 | TRBV27 | - | CATSINGPLAAKNIQYF | TGTGCCACTAGTATCAACGGCCCCCTAGCGGCCAAAAACATTCAGTACTTC
- | TRBJ2-1 | TRBV30 | - | CAWSGGGSDNEQFF | TGTGCCTGGAGTGGGGGAGGCAGTGACAATGAGCAGTTCTTC
- | TRBJ2-2 | TRBV27 | - | CASSHPQRDRSDTGELFF | TGTGCCAGCAGCCATCCGCAAAGGGATAGGAGCGACACCGGGGAGCTGTTTTTT
- | TRBJ1-1 | TRBV24-1 | - | CATSDLELLDTEAFF | TGTGCCACCAGTGATTTGGAACTACTGGACACTGAAGCTTTCTTT
- | TRBJ1-2 | TRBV6-5 | - | CASSYSKQTGYTF | TGTGCCAGCAGTTACTCGAAACAAACGGGCTACACCTTC
- | TRBJ1-2 | TRBV5-1 | - | CASSSVQAYGYTF | TGCGCCAGCAGCTCGGTTCAGGCGTATGGCTACACCTTC
- | TRBJ1-1 | TRBV7-3 | - | CASSFSQFTEAFF | TGTGCCAGCAGCTTCTCCCAGTTCACTGAAGCTTTCTTT
- | TRBJ2-5 | TRBV9 | few | CASSPPGRHLAETQYF | TGTGCCAGCAGCCCTCCGGGCCGTCATCTGGCAGAGACCCAGTACTTC
- | TRBJ1-2 | TRBV3-1/TRBV3-2 | few | CASSQGRVRNYGYTF | TGTGCCAGCAGCCAAGGCAGGGTACGTAACTATGGCTACACCTTC